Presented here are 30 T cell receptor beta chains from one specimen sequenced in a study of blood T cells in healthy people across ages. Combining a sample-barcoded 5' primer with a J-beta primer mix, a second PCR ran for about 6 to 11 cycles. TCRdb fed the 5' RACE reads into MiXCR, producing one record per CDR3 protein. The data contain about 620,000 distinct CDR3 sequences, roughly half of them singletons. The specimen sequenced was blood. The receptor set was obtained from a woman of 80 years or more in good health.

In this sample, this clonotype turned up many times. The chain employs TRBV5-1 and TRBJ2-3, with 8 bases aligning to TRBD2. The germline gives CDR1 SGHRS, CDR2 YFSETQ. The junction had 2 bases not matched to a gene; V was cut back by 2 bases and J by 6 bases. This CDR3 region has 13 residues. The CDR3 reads CASSFGTSDTQYF. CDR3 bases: TGCGCCAGCAGCTTCGGGACTAGTGATACGCAGTATTTT.

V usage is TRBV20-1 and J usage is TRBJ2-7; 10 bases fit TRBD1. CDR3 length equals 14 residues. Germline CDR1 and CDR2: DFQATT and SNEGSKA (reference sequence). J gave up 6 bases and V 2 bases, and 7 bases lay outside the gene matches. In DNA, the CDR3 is TGCAGTGCTAGACGGACAGGGGGGATCTCCGAGCAGTACTTC. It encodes CSARRTGGISEQYF.

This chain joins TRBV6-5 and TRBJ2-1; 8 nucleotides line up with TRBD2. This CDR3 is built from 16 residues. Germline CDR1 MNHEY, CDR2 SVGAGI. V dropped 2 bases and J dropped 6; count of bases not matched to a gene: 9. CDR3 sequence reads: CASSYRGTRVPNEQFF. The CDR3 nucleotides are TGTGCCAGCAGTTACCGCGGGACTAGGGTCCCCAATGAGCAGTTCTTC.

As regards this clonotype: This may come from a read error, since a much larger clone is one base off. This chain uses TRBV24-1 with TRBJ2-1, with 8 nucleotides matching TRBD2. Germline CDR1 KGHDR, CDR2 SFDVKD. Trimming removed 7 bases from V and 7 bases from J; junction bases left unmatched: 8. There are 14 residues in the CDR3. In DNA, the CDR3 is TGTGCCACCAGATCACGGGGGGGTTGGAATGAGCAGTTCTTC. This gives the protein CATRSRGGWNEQFF.

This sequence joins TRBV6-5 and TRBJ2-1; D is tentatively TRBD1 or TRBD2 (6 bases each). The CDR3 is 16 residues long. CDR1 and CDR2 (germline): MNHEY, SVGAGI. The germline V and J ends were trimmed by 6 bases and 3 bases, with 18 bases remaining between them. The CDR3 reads CASSPERGDDYNEQFF. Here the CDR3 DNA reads TGTGCCAGCAGCCCCGAAAGGGGGGACGACTACAATGAGCAGTTCTTC.

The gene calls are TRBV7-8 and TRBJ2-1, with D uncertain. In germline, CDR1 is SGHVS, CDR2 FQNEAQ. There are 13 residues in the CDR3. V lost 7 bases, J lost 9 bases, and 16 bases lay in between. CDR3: CASTSLRVGEQFF. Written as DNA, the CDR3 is TGTGCCAGCACCTCTCTGAGAGTGGGTGAGCAGTTCTTC.

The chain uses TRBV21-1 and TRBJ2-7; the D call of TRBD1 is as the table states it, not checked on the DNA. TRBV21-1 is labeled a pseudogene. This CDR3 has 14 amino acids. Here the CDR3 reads CASRDRLTSYEQYF. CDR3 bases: TGTGCCAGCCGGGACAGGTTAACTTCCTACGAGCAGTACTTC.

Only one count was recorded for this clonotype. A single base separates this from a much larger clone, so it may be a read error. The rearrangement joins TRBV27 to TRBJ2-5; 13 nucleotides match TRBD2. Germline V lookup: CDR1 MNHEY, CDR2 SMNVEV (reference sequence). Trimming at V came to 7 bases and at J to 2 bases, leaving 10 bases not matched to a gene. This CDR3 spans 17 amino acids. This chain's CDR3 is CASNYLTSGRRQETQYF. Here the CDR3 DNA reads TGTGCCAGCAATTACCTGACTAGCGGGAGGAGGCAAGAGACCCAGTACTTC.

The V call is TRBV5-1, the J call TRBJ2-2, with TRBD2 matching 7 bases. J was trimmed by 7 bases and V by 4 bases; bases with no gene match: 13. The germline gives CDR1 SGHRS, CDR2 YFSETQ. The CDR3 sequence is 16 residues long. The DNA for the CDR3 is TGCGCCAGCAGCCGGACTAGGGGCCCAAGTGGCGGGGAGCTGTTTTTT. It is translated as CASSRTRGPSGGELFF.

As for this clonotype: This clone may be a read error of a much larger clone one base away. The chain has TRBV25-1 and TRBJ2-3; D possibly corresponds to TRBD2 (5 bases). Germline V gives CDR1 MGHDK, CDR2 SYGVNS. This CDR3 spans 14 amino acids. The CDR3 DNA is TGTGCCACTGGAGAGCGGTACTTCACAGATACGCAGTGTTTT. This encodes CATGERYFTDTQCF.

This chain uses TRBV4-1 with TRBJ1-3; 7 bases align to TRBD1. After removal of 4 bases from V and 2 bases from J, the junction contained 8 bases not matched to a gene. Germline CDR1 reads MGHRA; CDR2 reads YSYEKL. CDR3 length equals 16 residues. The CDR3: CASSPQQGRTGNTIYF. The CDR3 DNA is TGCGCCAGCAGCCCGCAACAGGGGCGGACTGGAAACACCATATATTTT.

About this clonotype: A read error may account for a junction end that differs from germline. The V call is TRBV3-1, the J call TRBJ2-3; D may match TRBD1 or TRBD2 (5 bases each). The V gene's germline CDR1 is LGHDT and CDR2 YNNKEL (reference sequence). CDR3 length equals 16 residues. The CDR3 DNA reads TGTGCCAGCAGCCTCTCCTTACCGGGACGCACAGATGCGCAGTATTTT. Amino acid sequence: CASSLSLPGRTDAQYF.

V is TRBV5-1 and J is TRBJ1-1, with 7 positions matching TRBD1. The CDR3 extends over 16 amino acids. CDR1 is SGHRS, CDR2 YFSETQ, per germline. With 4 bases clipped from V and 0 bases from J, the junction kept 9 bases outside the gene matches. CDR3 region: CASSTGQFPLNTEAFF. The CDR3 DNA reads TGCGCCAGCAGCACGGGACAGTTCCCCTTGAACACTGAAGCTTTCTTT.

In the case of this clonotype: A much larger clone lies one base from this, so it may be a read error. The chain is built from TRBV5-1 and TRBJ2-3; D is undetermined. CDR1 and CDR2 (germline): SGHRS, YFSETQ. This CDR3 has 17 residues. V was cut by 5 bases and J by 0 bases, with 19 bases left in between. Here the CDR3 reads CASSGFPGDSSTDTQYF. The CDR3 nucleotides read TGCGCCAGCAGTGGTTTTCCTGGCGATTCTAGCACAGATACGCAGTATTTT.

CDR3 nucleotides: TGTGCCAGCAGCTTAGAAGCGGGGGGGCTCTGGAACGAGCAGTACTTC. Its protein product is CASSLEAGGLWNEQYF. The chain uses TRBV7-8 and TRBJ2-7; 10 bases match TRBD2. In germline, CDR1 is SGHVS, CDR2 FQNEAQ. With V trimmed by 1 base and J by 5 bases, 8 bases remained unmatched. This CDR3 is 16 amino acids long.

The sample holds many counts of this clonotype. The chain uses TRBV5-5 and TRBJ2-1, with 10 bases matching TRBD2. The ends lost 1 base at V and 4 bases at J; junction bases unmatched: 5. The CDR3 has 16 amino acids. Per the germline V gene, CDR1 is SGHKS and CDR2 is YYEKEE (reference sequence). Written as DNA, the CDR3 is TGTGCCAGCAGCTTGAGGACTAGCGGCTCGTACAATGAGCAGTTCTTC. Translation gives CASSLRTSGSYNEQFF.

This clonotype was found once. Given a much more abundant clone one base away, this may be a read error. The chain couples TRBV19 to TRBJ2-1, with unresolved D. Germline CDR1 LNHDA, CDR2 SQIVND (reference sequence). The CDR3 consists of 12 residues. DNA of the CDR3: TGTGCCAGTAGTACCCCTCTGCAGAAGCAGTTATTC. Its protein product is CASSTPLQKQLF. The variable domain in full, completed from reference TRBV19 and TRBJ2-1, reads DGGITQSPKYLFRKEGQNVTLSCEQNLNHDAMYWYRQDPGQGLRLIYYSQIVNDFQKGDIAEGYSVSREKKESFPLTVTSAQKNPTAFYLCASSTPLQKQLFGPGTRLTVL.

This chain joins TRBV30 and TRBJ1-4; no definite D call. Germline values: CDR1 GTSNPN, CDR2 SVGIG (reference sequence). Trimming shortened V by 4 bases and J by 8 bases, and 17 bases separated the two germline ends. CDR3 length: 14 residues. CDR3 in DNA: TGTGCCTGGACCCCGGGCGTGGTGAGCGAAAAACTGTTTTTT. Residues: CAWTPGVVSEKLFF.

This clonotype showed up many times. CDR3 in amino acids: CASSLTTGGDTQYF. The CDR3 DNA reads TGTGCCAGCAGCTTAACGACGGGGGGAGATACGCAGTATTTT. This chain links TRBV7-2 with TRBJ2-3; TRBD2 agrees at 7 bases. J gave up 5 bases and V 2 bases, and 4 bases lay outside the gene matches. The CDR3 has 14 amino acids. CDR1 SGHTA and CDR2 FQGNSA come from the germline V gene.

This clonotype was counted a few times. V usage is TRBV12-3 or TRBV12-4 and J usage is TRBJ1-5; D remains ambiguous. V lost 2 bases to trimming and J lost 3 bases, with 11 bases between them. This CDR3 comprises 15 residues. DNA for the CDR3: TGTGCCAGCAGTTTATCTCCGGACCCCAATCAGCCCCAGCATTTT. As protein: CASSLSPDPNQPQHF.

In nucleotides, the CDR3 is TGTGCCATCAGTACTCAGGGGAGCGGGGAAAGCACAGATACGCAGTATTTT. Translating gives CAISTQGSGESTDTQYF. This chain links TRBV10-3 with TRBJ2-3, with D tentatively TRBD2 (7 bases). Trimming stripped 5 bases from V and 0 bases from J, with 18 bases between. CDR1 is ENHRY, CDR2 SYGVKD, per germline. The CDR3 consists of 17 residues.

Here the CDR3 reads CASSLLPKGPYEQYF. The CDR3 nucleotides read TGTGCCAGCAGCCTACTTCCCAAGGGCCCCTACGAGCAGTACTTC. The chain links TRBV3-1 to TRBJ2-4; D is undetermined. Matching the DNA end better, TRBJ2-7 makes the J call doubtful. Germline V CDR1 and CDR2: LGHDT, YNNKEL (reference sequence). There are 15 residues in the CDR3.

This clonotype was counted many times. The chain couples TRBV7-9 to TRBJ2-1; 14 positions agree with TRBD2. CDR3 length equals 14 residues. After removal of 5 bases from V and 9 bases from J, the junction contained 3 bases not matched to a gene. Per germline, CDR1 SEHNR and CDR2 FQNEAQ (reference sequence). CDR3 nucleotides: TGTGCCAGCAGCCCCGGGACTAGCGGGAGTGAGCAGTTCTTC. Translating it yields CASSPGTSGSEQFF.

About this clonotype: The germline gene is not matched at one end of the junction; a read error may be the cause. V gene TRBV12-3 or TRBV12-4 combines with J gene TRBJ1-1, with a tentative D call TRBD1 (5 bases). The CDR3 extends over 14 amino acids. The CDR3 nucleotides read TGTGCCAGCAGTTTGGGGCCCGGGGTTACTGTAGCTTTCTTT. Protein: CASSLGPGVTVAFF.

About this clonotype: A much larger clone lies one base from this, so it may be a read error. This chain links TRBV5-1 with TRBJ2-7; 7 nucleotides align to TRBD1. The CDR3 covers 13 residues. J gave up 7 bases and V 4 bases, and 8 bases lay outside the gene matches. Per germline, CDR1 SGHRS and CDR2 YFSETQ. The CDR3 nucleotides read TGCGCCAGCAGCCCGGGACAGTACAATGAGCAGTACTTC. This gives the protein CASSPGQYNEQYF.

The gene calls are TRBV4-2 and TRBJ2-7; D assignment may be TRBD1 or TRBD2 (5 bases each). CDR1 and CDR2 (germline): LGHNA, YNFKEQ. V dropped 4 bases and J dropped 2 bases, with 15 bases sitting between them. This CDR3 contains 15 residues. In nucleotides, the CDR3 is TGTGCCAGCAGCCCTCAGGGCGGGTCGCCCTACGAGCAGTACTTC. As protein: CASSPQGGSPYEQYF.

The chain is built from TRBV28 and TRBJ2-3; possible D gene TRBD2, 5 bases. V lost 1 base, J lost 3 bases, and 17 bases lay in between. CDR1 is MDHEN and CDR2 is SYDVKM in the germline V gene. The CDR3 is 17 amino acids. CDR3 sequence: CASSLFGDSQRTDTQYF. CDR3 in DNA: TGTGCCAGCAGTTTATTTGGAGACTCCCAGCGGACAGATACGCAGTATTTT.

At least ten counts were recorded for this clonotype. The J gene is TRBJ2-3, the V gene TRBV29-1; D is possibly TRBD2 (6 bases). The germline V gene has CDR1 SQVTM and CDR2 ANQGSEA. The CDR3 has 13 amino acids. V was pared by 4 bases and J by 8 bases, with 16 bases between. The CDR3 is CSVGGQPAGTQYF. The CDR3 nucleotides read TGCAGCGTTGGCGGACAACCAGCGGGTACGCAGTATTTT.

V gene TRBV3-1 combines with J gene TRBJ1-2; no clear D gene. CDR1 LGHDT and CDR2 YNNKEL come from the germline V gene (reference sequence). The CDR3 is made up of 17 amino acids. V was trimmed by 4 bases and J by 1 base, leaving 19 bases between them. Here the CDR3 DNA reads TGTGCCAGCAGCCCGGACCTTCGTCAGTACAGTAACTATGGCTACACCTTC. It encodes CASSPDLRQYSNYGYTF. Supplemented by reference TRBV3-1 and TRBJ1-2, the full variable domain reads DTAVSQTPKYLVTQMGNDKSIKCEQNLGHDTMYWYKQDSKKFLKIMFSYNNKELIINETVPNRFSPKSPDKAHLNLHINSLELGDSAVYFCASSPDLRQYSNYGYTFGSGTRLTVV.

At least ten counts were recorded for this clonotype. CDR3 sequence: CSVERGSHGYTF. DNA for the CDR3: TGCAGCGTTGAAAGGGGGTCTCATGGCTACACCTTC. The rearrangement links TRBV29-1 to TRBJ1-2; perhaps TRBD1 as D (6 bases). V was trimmed by 2 bases and J by 6 bases, leaving 10 bases between them. Germline CDR1 and CDR2: SQVTM and ANQGSEA. The CDR3 runs to 12 residues.